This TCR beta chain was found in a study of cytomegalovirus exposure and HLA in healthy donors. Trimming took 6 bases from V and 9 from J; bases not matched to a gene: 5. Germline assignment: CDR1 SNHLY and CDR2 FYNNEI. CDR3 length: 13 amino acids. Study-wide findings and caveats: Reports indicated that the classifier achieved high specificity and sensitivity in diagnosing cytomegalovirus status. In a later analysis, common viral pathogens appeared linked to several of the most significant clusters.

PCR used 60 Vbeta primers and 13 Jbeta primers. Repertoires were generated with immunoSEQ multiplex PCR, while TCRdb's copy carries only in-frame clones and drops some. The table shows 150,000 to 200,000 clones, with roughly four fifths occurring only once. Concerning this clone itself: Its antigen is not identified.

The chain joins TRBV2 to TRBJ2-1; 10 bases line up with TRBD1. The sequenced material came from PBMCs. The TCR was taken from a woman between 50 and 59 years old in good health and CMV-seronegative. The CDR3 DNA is TGTGCCAGCAGAGGGACAGGGGAGGGTGAGCAGTTCTTC. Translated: CASRGTGEGEQFF.